This TCR beta chain was identified during a study of blood T cell repertoires in COVID-19. The V and J ends lost 3 bases and 7 bases, in that order; junction bases with no gene match: 10. This CDR3 spans 15 amino acids. Germline V gene lookup returns CDR1 SGHTA and CDR2 FQGNSA. Methods used by the authors: Estimation of nucleated cell counts relied on the amplification of reference gene primers. Clones were sequenced by immunoSEQ multiplex PCR, and TCRdb holds only the in-frame ones, with some missing. D and trimming were read from the DNA, whereas the V and J calls and clone size are those reported in that table. Of some 65,000 clones listed, less than 95% are singletons.

The sequencing sample was made of peripheral blood. The rearrangement joins TRBV7-2 to TRBJ2-7; TRBD2 matches at 9 bases. The TCR comes from a man aged 45-65 years with COVID-19, enrolled during active disease. The CDR3 here is CASSLALLAGQEQYF. The CDR3 DNA reads as TGTGCCAGCAGCTTGGCCCTCCTAGCGGGACAAGAGCAGTACTTC.